The 29 T cell receptor beta chains presented below share a single source sample, sequenced in a study of early T cells in non-severe SARS-CoV-2 infection. TCRdb reprocessed the 5' RACE reads with MiXCR, giving one entry per CDR3 protein. The sample lists some 30,000 distinct CDR3 sequences, less than 6% occurring once. Sequencing was performed on whole blood. These receptors all stem from an adult who was a healthcare worker with PCR-confirmed SARS-CoV-2 infection or an uninfected control (not recorded which).

This clonotype has more than one count but fewer than ten. This chain connects TRBV18 to TRBJ1-5; perhaps TRBD1 as D (6 bases). Looked up from germline, CDR1 is KGHSH and CDR2 is LQKENI. The CDR3 contains 15 residues. V was trimmed by 2 bases and J by 3 bases, leaving 11 bases between them. The CDR3 DNA reads TGTGCCAGCTCACCAGGGACATCCAACAATCAGCCCCAGCATTTT. Translation: CASSPGTSNNQPQHF.

This clonotype was detected many times. V gene TRBV30 combines with J gene TRBJ2-7; no reliable D call. Trimming shortened V by 3 bases and J by 5 bases, and 8 bases separated the two germline ends. The V gene's germline CDR1 is GTSNPN and CDR2 SVGIG (reference sequence). The CDR3 is 11 amino acids. In DNA, the CDR3 is TGTGCCTGGAGACGAAACAACGAGCAGTACTTC. Translation: CAWRRNNEQYF.

In this sample, this clonotype turned up many times. The V gene is TRBV6-5, the J gene TRBJ1-4; D ambiguous. Trimming took 0 bases from V and 0 from J, leaving 8 bases between them. The CDR3 is 16 residues long. CDR1 and CDR2 (germline): MNHEY, SVGAGI. The CDR3 DNA reads TGTGCCAGCAGTTACTCGATTCGGACAACTAATGAAAAACTGTTTTTT. Translating it yields CASSYSIRTTNEKLFF.

This clonotype has ten or more counts. The V call is TRBV10-3, the J call TRBJ2-1, with unresolved D. The CDR3 consists of 13 residues. Trimming removed 10 bases at V and 10 bases at J, with 20 bases between. The V gene's germline CDR1 is ENHRY and CDR2 SYGVKD. CDR3 in DNA: TGTGCCACCCAAGGGCCGAAAGGGCGGGAGCAGTTCTTC. It is translated as CATQGPKGREQFF.

This clonotype was detected a few times. V is TRBV12-3 or TRBV12-4 and J is TRBJ1-5, with 8 nucleotides matching TRBD1. The length of the CDR3 is 14 residues. With 6 bases clipped from V and 4 bases from J, the junction kept 5 bases outside the gene matches. CDR3: CASSLWTGNQPQHF. In nucleotides, the CDR3 is TGTGCCAGCAGCCTTTGGACAGGGAATCAGCCCCAGCATTTT.

V gene TRBV19 combines with J gene TRBJ2-2; D is possibly TRBD2 (5 bases). Germline CDR1 LNHDA, CDR2 SQIVND (reference sequence). V lost 4 bases, J lost 2 bases, and 8 bases lay in between. The CDR3 is made up of 14 amino acids. CDR3 residues: CASSKDSNTGELFF. CDR3 bases: TGTGCCAGTAGTAAGGACTCTAACACCGGGGAGCTGTTTTTT.

This clonotype was detected ten times or more. The genes are TRBV11-2 and TRBJ2-5; a possible D gene is TRBD1 (6 bases). Germline V CDR1 and CDR2: SGHAT, FQNNGV. The CDR3 has 13 amino acids. With 4 bases removed from V and 2 bases from J, the gap between germline ends came to 8 bases. The CDR3 DNA follows: TGTGCCAGCAGCTGGACAGCACAAGAGACCCAGTACTTC. This codes for CASSWTAQETQYF. The full variable domain, in which reference TRBV11-2 and TRBJ2-5 provide the parts outside the CDR3, is EAGVAQSPRYKIIEKRQSVAFWCNPISGHATLYWYQQILGQGPKLLIQFQNNGVVDDSQLPKDRFSAERLKGVDSTLKIQPAKLEDSAVYLCASSWTAQETQYFGPGTRLLVL.

This clonotype appeared many times. The V and J genes are TRBV10-1 and TRBJ2-5; 8 nucleotides agree with TRBD2. Germline V lookup: CDR1 WNHNN, CDR2 SYGVQD (reference sequence). This CDR3 comprises 15 residues. The trim removed 0 bases at V and 4 bases at J, leaving 4 bases unmatched. CDR3: CASSESRSGGETQYF. The CDR3 DNA reads as TGCGCCAGCAGTGAGTCTAGGAGCGGGGGAGAGACCCAGTACTTC.

This clonotype was seen at least ten times. The chain links TRBV30 to TRBJ2-7; TRBD1 matches at 9 bases. The ends lost 3 bases at V and 3 bases at J; junction bases unmatched: 12. The CDR3 totals 16 residues. CDR1 is GTSNPN and CDR2 is SVGIG in the germline V gene (reference sequence). For the CDR3, the DNA is TGTGCCTGGAGGGCGGCGATAGGGACAGGGATCTACGAGCAGTACTTC. Translation gives CAWRAAIGTGIYEQYF.

This clonotype was counted ten times or more. This sequence joins TRBV5-6 and TRBJ2-1; TRBD1 matches at 8 bases. Unmatched junction bases numbered 6, after V lost 2 bases and J lost 8 bases. CDR3 length: 14 residues. Germline CDR1 is SGHDT and CDR2 is YYEEEE. Written as DNA, the CDR3 is TGTGCCAGCAGCTTTAAGGACAGGGTAGATGAGCAGTTCTTC. Protein sequence: CASSFKDRVDEQFF.

This clonotype was counted ten times or more. The chain joins TRBV4-1 to TRBJ2-5; no clear D. V was clipped by 2 bases and J by 2 bases, with 9 bases between them. The CDR3 runs 14 residues. CDR1 and CDR2 (germline): MGHRA, YSYEKL. CDR3 sequence reads: CASSQRKGQETQYF. CDR3 sequence (DNA): TGCGCCAGCAGCCAAAGAAAGGGTCAAGAGACCCAGTACTTC.

This clonotype is classed as medium-sized. V usage is TRBV27 and J usage is TRBJ2-7, with D hard to call. V was pared by 0 bases and J by 2 bases, with 8 bases between. CDR1 and CDR2 from the germline V gene are MNHEY and SMNVEV (reference sequence). This CDR3 has 14 amino acids. CDR3 in amino acids: CASSLSNSAYEQYF. In nucleotides, the CDR3 is TGTGCCAGCAGTTTATCGAATTCCGCCTACGAGCAGTACTTC.

The sample holds many counts of this clonotype. The chain uses TRBV7-6 and TRBJ1-1; D remains unclear. The CDR3 is 15 amino acids. V was clipped by 0 bases and J by 1 base, with 9 bases between them. Germline loops: CDR1 SGHVS, CDR2 FNYEAQ. The CDR3: CASSLASTGNTEAFF. The CDR3 DNA follows: TGTGCCAGCAGCTTAGCCAGTACGGGGAACACTGAAGCTTTCTTT.

This clonotype was detected many times. This chain uses TRBV9 with TRBJ1-6, with D possibly TRBD1 on 6 matching bases. This CDR3 has 15 amino acids. V gave up 3 bases and J gave up 7 bases, with 14 bases separating them. Germline V CDR1 and CDR2: SGDLS, YYNGEE. In DNA, the CDR3 is TGTGCCAGCAGCGGAAAACAGGGAGGGAATTCACCCCTCCACTTT. It translates to CASSGKQGGNSPLHF.

This clonotype was detected many times. This chain links TRBV25-1 with TRBJ2-1; possibly TRBD1 for D (5 bases). The CDR3 runs to 15 residues. Trimming cost V 3 bases and J 1 base, with 10 bases left between them. Germline CDR1 is MGHDK and CDR2 is SYGVNS. In DNA form, the CDR3 reads TGTGCCAGCAGTGAGGCAGGGTTGTCCTACAATGAGCAGTTCTTC. Translated: CASSEAGLSYNEQFF.

This clonotype was recorded at least ten times. The gene calls are TRBV6-2 or TRBV6-3 and TRBJ2-5; TRBD1 matches 7 bases. From germline, CDR1 is MNHEY and CDR2 SVGEGT. V gave up 11 bases and J gave up 4 bases; unmatched junction bases: 16. The CDR3 has 15 amino acids. The CDR3 bases are TGTGCCCCTCACCGGTACAGGGGACCAGGAGAGACCCAGTACTTC. It is translated as CAPHRYRGPGETQYF.

This clonotype showed up many times. The V and J genes are TRBV9 and TRBJ2-3; D remains ambiguous. The germline gives CDR1 SGDLS, CDR2 YYNGEE. V lost 7 bases and J 5 bases, leaving 14 bases between the germline ends. The CDR3 length is 13 residues. DNA for the CDR3: TGTGCCAGCGGCCAGGTTTCTGGAGATACGCAGTATTTT. It yields the protein CASGQVSGDTQYF.

This chain connects TRBV12-3 or TRBV12-4 to TRBJ2-6; the D is unclear. Trimming took 3 bases from V and 5 from J, leaving 8 bases between them. This CDR3 spans 14 amino acids. The CDR3 reads CASSLLSRANVLTF. DNA of the CDR3: TGTGCCAGCAGTTTGCTATCCAGGGCCAACGTCCTGACTTTC.

This clonotype was detected many times. The chain uses TRBV30 and TRBJ2-3; D possibly uses TRBD1 or TRBD2 (5 bases each). The CDR3 extends over 12 amino acids. Germline CDR1 reads GTSNPN; CDR2 reads SVGIG (reference sequence). V lost 0 bases and J lost 8, with 9 bases in between. DNA of the CDR3: TGTGCCTGGAGTGTAGACGGGGCTACGCAGTATTTT. Its protein is CAWSVDGATQYF.

This clonotype has at least ten counts. The V call is TRBV20-1, the J call TRBJ2-5, with D possibly matching TRBD1 (5 bases). The V end was cut by 6 bases, the J end by 2 bases, with 19 bases between. The CDR3 sequence is 15 residues long. Germline CDR1 is DFQATT and CDR2 is SNEGSKA (reference sequence). CDR3 DNA sequence: TGCAGTGCAGCCCCGCGACAGCCGAATCAAGAGACCCAGTACTTC. It encodes CSAAPRQPNQETQYF.

This clonotype was observed a handful of times. This chain links TRBV11-2 with TRBJ1-1; D is possibly TRBD1 (5 bases). The CDR3 contains 13 residues. Between the trimmed V and J ends, which lost 5 bases and 6 bases, there was a span of 13 bases. CDR1 is SGHAT and CDR2 is FQNNGV in the germline V gene. The CDR3 region has the DNA TGTGCCAGCAGCCCGCCGACAGCGCCTGAAGCTTTCTTT. It is translated as CASSPPTAPEAFF.

This clonotype has at least ten counts. This sequence joins TRBV5-1 and TRBJ2-2; 10 bases agree with TRBD1. The V gene end was trimmed by 4 bases and the J gene end by 7 bases; junction bases not matched to a gene: 13. Germline V gene sequence: CDR1 SGHRS, CDR2 YFSETQ. This CDR3 comprises 17 residues. The CDR3 reads CASSTSHGQGVVGELFF. The CDR3 DNA follows: TGCGCCAGCAGCACCTCCCACGGACAGGGGGTCGTCGGGGAGCTGTTTTTT.

This clonotype was recorded many times. The rearrangement uses TRBV29-1 and TRBJ2-2; D may be TRBD2 (6 bases). This CDR3 spans 16 amino acids. V gave up 1 base and J gave up 4 bases, with 16 bases separating them. The germline V gene encodes CDR1 SQVTM and CDR2 ANQGSEA. In DNA form, the CDR3 reads TGCAGCGTTGAAGTGGGTCGGGGGAAAAGCACCGGGGAGCTGTTTTTT. This encodes CSVEVGRGKSTGELFF.

This clonotype was counted between two and nine times. The chain has TRBV11-2 and TRBJ2-3, with unresolved D. The CDR3 is made up of 14 amino acids. Germline V gene lookup returns CDR1 SGHAT and CDR2 FQNNGV. V was shortened by 5 bases and J by 6 bases, with 15 bases between the two germline ends. The CDR3 DNA is TGTGCCAGCAGCCCCGGATGGTACGTGGATACGCAGTATTTT. Its protein is CASSPGWYVDTQYF. The full variable domain, in which reference TRBV11-2 and TRBJ2-3 provide the parts outside the CDR3, is EAGVAQSPRYKIIEKRQSVAFWCNPISGHATLYWYQQILGQGPKLLIQFQNNGVVDDSQLPKDRFSAERLKGVDSTLKIQPAKLEDSAVYLCASSPGWYVDTQYFGPGTRLTVL.

This clonotype was observed at least ten times. This chain links TRBV5-6 with TRBJ2-7; TRBD2 is a possible D gene (5 bases). CDR1 and CDR2 from the germline V gene are SGHDT and YYEEEE. Deletions cut 2 bases from V and 3 bases from J, with 9 bases between. This CDR3 has 13 residues. Here the CDR3 reads CASSFSGDYEQYF. In DNA form, the CDR3 reads TGTGCCAGCAGCTTCAGCGGTGACTACGAGCAGTACTTC.

This clonotype was observed many times. V usage is TRBV20-1 and J usage is TRBJ2-7; 8 bases align to TRBD1. The CDR3 has 12 amino acids. The V gene's germline CDR1 is DFQATT and CDR2 SNEGSKA (reference sequence). V trimming: 6 bases; J trimming: 6 bases; junction bases outside the gene matches: 7. CDR3: CSAGQGSLEQYF. The CDR3 nucleotides read TGCAGTGCCGGACAGGGTTCACTCGAGCAGTACTTC.

This clonotype was counted ten times or more. The gene calls are TRBV20-1 and TRBJ2-7; the match to TRBD1 covers 9 bases. The CDR3 consists of 15 residues. Germline V gene sequence: CDR1 DFQATT, CDR2 SNEGSKA (reference sequence). The V gene end was trimmed by 0 bases and the J gene end by 6 bases; junction bases not matched to a gene: 9. CDR3 bases: TGCAGTGCTAGAGAGGACAGGGGCTCCTGGCGCGAGCAGTACTTC. Protein product: CSAREDRGSWREQYF.

The chain joins TRBV7-2 to TRBJ2-3; 11 bases match TRBD2. This CDR3 region has 14 residues. Germline V gives CDR1 SGHTA, CDR2 FQGNSA. J gave up 5 bases and V 5 bases, and 3 bases lay outside the gene matches. The CDR3 region is CASSQGLAVDTQYF. The CDR3 nucleotides are TGTGCCAGCAGCCAGGGACTAGCGGTAGATACGCAGTATTTT.

This chain connects TRBV7-9 to TRBJ2-2; 9 bases map to TRBD2. CDR3 size: 16 residues. V was pared by 1 base and J by 4 bases, with 4 bases of the junction left unmatched. Germline V gene lookup returns CDR1 SEHNR and CDR2 FQNEAQ (reference sequence). The CDR3: CASSLVAGEFTGELFF. The CDR3, as DNA: TGTGCCAGCAGCTTAGTAGCGGGGGAATTCACCGGGGAGCTGTTTTTT.